The 25 T cell receptor beta chains below come from one sample, sequenced in a study of a mutant IDH1 vaccine in newly diagnosed glioma. Measured with immunoSEQ multiplex PCR; TCRdb has only the in-frame clones, and not every one. The profile shows about 92,000 clones, roughly 80% of them singletons. Specified time point: baseline, week 1 (first vaccination visit). Treatment defined: pre-vaccination baseline after standard-of-care therapy. The source material was PBMCs, sampled from a glioma patient treated with radiotherapy, temozolomide or both. These receptors all come from a woman aged 50 to 60 with glioma.

The rearrangement joins TRBV5-4 to TRBJ2-5, with D perhaps assigned TRBD1 or TRBD2 (5 bases each). This CDR3 spans 13 amino acids. Germline CDR1 is SGHNT and CDR2 is YYREEE (reference sequence). V dropped 0 bases and J dropped 2 bases, with 5 bases sitting between them. DNA for the CDR3: TGTGCCAGCAGCTTGGGGGGGCAAGAGACCCAGTACTTC. It translates to CASSLGGQETQYF.

This clone was observed once. The chain joins TRBV14 to TRBJ1-2; D call uncertain. The CDR3 loop spans 13 amino acids. The V gene's germline CDR1 is SGHDN and CDR2 FVKESK. V lost 1 base to trimming and J lost 2 bases, with 5 bases between them. The CDR3 reads CASSQGMNYGYTF. CDR3 nucleotide sequence: TGTGCCAGCAGCCAAGGCATGAACTATGGCTACACCTTC.

This sequence joins TRBV4-3 and TRBJ2-2; 10 nucleotides line up with TRBD1. Germline CDR1 reads LGHNA; CDR2 reads YSLEER. This CDR3 is 14 amino acids long. The V and J ends lost 6 bases and 5 bases, in that order; junction bases with no gene match: 3. The CDR3 nucleotides are TGCGCCAGCAGAGACAGGGGGCGTACCGGGGAGCTGTTTTTT. This codes for CASRDRGRTGELFF.

The rearrangement joins TRBV5-6 to TRBJ1-6, with 9 bases lining up with TRBD1. Germline lookup yields CDR1 SGHDT and CDR2 YYEEEE. Trimming cost V 1 base and J 4 bases; bases outside gene matches: 3. The CDR3 is 16 amino acids. The CDR3 coding sequence is TGTGCCAGCAGCTTGAGGACAGGGGCATATAATTCACCCCTCCACTTT. Translation: CASSLRTGAYNSPLHF.

The chain is built from TRBV14 and TRBJ2-2; D gene unclear. This CDR3 has 13 amino acids. Germline V gene lookup returns CDR1 SGHDN and CDR2 FVKESK. The V end was cut by 5 bases, the J end by 2 bases, with 6 bases between. The CDR3 spells CASSSRNTGELFF. The CDR3 DNA is TGTGCCAGCAGCTCCCGAAACACCGGGGAGCTGTTTTTT.

The CDR3 DNA is TGTGCCAGCAGCCTGGTGACCAGGGACGAGCAGTACTTC. It codes for CASSLVTRDEQYF. The chain links TRBV5-4 to TRBJ2-7; D is perhaps TRBD1 (5 bases). V was trimmed by 4 bases and J by 5 bases, leaving 13 bases between them. Germline V lookup: CDR1 SGHNT, CDR2 YYREEE (reference sequence). This CDR3 is 13 amino acids long.

This clone has a single count. J is TRBJ2-1 and V is TRBV25-1, with D possibly being TRBD2 (6 bases). Germline CDR1 MGHDK, CDR2 SYGVNS. The CDR3 length is 13 residues. V lost 5 bases, J lost 6 bases, and 11 bases lay in between. CDR3 amino acids: CASSSPGGNEQFF. CDR3 coding DNA: TGTGCCAGCAGTTCCCCCGGGGGCAATGAGCAGTTCTTC.

This chain connects TRBV9 to TRBJ2-5, with a possible D match to TRBD2 (5 bases). Trimming removed 0 bases at V and 5 bases at J, with 8 bases between. Germline V CDR1 and CDR2: SGDLS, YYNGEE. The CDR3 extends over 13 amino acids. CDR3 residues: CASSVVGGETQYF. The CDR3 DNA reads TGTGCCAGCAGCGTAGTGGGCGGGGAGACCCAGTACTTC.

The J gene is TRBJ2-7, the V gene TRBV29-1, with 9 bases lining up with TRBD1. Per germline, CDR1 SQVTM and CDR2 ANQGSEA. The trim removed 4 bases at V and 3 bases at J, leaving 10 bases unmatched. This CDR3 has 15 residues. In nucleotides, the CDR3 is TGCAGCGTTGCAGGGTCGACAGGGGGTTTCTACGAGCAGTACTTC. It is translated as CSVAGSTGGFYEQYF.

The CDR3 sequence is CASSLSPQESYEQYF. CDR3 in DNA: TGTGCCAGCAGCTTAAGTCCGCAGGAATCCTACGAGCAGTACTTC. This chain joins TRBV7-2 and TRBJ2-7; D is unresolved. Germline V gene lookup returns CDR1 SGHTA and CDR2 FQGNSA. V gave up 2 bases and J gave up 1 base, with 12 bases separating them. The CDR3 has 15 amino acids. Full variable domain (remainder filled in from reference TRBV7-2 and TRBJ2-7): GAGVSQSPSNKVTEKGKDVELRCDPISGHTALYWYRQSLGQGLEFLIYFQGNSAPDKSGLPSDRFSAERTGGSVSTLTIQRTQQEDSAVYLCASSLSPQESYEQYFGPGTRLTVT.

This chain links TRBV27 with TRBJ1-1; D might be TRBD1 (6 bases). This CDR3 has 15 residues. Germline values: CDR1 MNHEY, CDR2 SMNVEV (reference sequence). The ends were cut back, 6 bases at V and 4 bases at J, with 18 bases in the middle. Here the CDR3 reads CASRSPGARVTEAFF. CDR3 bases: TGTGCCAGCAGATCCCCGGGGGCGCGGGTCACTGAAGCTTTCTTT.

CDR3 loop: CASSPRAGSNTEAFF. The CDR3 DNA reads TGTGCCAGCAGCCCGAGGGCAGGGTCAAACACTGAAGCTTTCTTT. The chain uses TRBV2 and TRBJ1-1; possibly TRBD1 for D (5 bases). V lost 6 bases and J lost 2, with 16 bases in between. In germline, CDR1 is SNHLY, CDR2 FYNNEI. This CDR3 has 15 amino acids.

The chain uses TRBV5-8 and TRBJ2-1; D gene uncertain. CDR1 and CDR2 from the germline V gene are SGHTS and YDEGEE. The CDR3 contains 14 residues. Between the trimmed V and J ends, which lost 0 bases and 3 bases, there was a span of 7 bases. The CDR3 region is CASSLEASYNEQFF. CDR3 DNA: TGTGCCAGCAGCTTGGAGGCTAGCTACAATGAGCAGTTCTTC.

The chain links TRBV11-3 to TRBJ2-3; weak D call: TRBD1 (6 bases). This CDR3 comprises 16 residues. With 1 base removed from V and 0 bases from J, the gap between germline ends came to 11 bases. CDR1 is SGHNT, CDR2 YENEEA, per germline. The CDR3 spells CASSLVVGASTDTQYF. For the CDR3, the DNA is TGTGCCAGCAGCTTAGTGGTGGGGGCCAGCACAGATACGCAGTATTTT.

The V and J genes are TRBV9 and TRBJ1-6; 8 bases agree with TRBD1. From germline, CDR1 is SGDLS and CDR2 YYNGEE. J gave up 7 bases and V 4 bases, and 7 bases lay outside the gene matches. The CDR3 length is 15 residues. The CDR3 DNA follows: TGTGCCAGCAGCACCAGGACAGGGTTCAATTCACCCCTCCACTTT. This codes for CASSTRTGFNSPLHF.

This clone was seen a single time. The chain employs TRBV9 and TRBJ2-7; 7 bases align to TRBD1. J was trimmed by 6 bases and V by 3 bases; bases with no gene match: 9. CDR3 length: 14 amino acids. In germline, CDR1 is SGDLS, CDR2 YYNGEE. The CDR3 DNA reads TGTGCCAGCAGCGCCAGACAGGGTCGAGGCGAGCAGTACTTC. This codes for CASSARQGRGEQYF.

CDR3: CASSLGLLGNEQYF. The DNA of the CDR3 is TGTGCCAGCAGCTTAGGACTACTCGGGAACGAGCAGTACTTC. The rearrangement joins TRBV7-2 to TRBJ2-7; D is perhaps TRBD2 (5 bases). V lost 1 base and J lost 5, with 12 bases in between. CDR3 size: 14 residues. CDR1 and CDR2 (germline): SGHTA, FQGNSA.

The chain joins TRBV5-1 to TRBJ2-2; no firm D call. This CDR3 has 15 residues. Germline V gives CDR1 SGHRS, CDR2 YFSETQ. Trimming removed 1 base from V and 3 bases from J, with 10 bases in between. CDR3 sequence reads: CASSLSLTHTGELFF. CDR3 DNA: TGCGCCAGCAGCTTGAGCCTAACACACACCGGGGAGCTGTTTTTT.

The genes are TRBV14 and TRBJ1-2; D unclear. CDR1 and CDR2 (germline): SGHDN, FVKESK. The CDR3 extends over 16 amino acids. The germline V and J ends were trimmed by 0 bases and 0 bases, with 11 bases remaining between them. The CDR3 reads CASSQDHGPPNYGYTF. CDR3 DNA: TGTGCCAGCAGCCAAGATCATGGACCCCCTAACTATGGCTACACCTTC.

V gene TRBV19 combines with J gene TRBJ2-1; unclear D gene. The germline CDR1 and CDR2 sequences are LNHDA and SQIVND (reference sequence). The V end lost 7 bases, the J end lost 4 bases, and 5 bases lay between the germline ends. The CDR3 is made up of 11 amino acids. The CDR3: CASKEYNEQFF. CDR3 nucleotide sequence: TGTGCCAGTAAGGAGTACAATGAGCAGTTCTTC.

To note about this clone: The junction and the germline gene differ at one end; a read error may be behind it. The chain joins TRBV29-1 to TRBJ1-5; 8 positions agree with TRBD1. This CDR3 comprises 13 residues. Germline V lookup: CDR1 SQVTM, CDR2 ANQGSEA. The CDR3 is CSVEGDRYQPQHF. The CDR3 DNA sequence: TGCAGCGTTGAGGGGGACAGGTATCAGCCACAGCATTTT.

The chain employs TRBV29-1 and TRBJ1-1; 7 nucleotides line up with TRBD1. This CDR3 is 14 amino acids long. Unmatched junction bases numbered 9, after V lost 7 bases and J lost 1 base. Germline CDR1 is SQVTM and CDR2 is ANQGSEA. The CDR3, as DNA: TGCAGCGCCGCACTAGGGACAGCGAACACTGAAGCTTTCTTT. Translation gives CSAALGTANTEAFF.

The chain is built from TRBV5-6 and TRBJ2-5; D tentatively fits TRBD1 or TRBD2 (6 bases each). The CDR3 covers 12 residues. Germline V CDR1 and CDR2: SGHDT, YYEEEE. V was pared by 5 bases and J by 8 bases, with 13 bases between. This CDR3 reads CASRLKGGTQYF. DNA of the CDR3: TGTGCCAGCAGATTAAAGGGGGGAACCCAGTACTTC.

This chain uses TRBV19 with TRBJ1-1; D call uncertain. V gave up 2 bases and J gave up 4 bases, with 8 bases separating them. This CDR3 is 13 amino acids long. Germline CDR1 reads LNHDA; CDR2 reads SQIVND (reference sequence). The CDR3 coding sequence is TGTGCCAGTAGTATAAACCTGGGCACTGAAGCTTTCTTT. Amino acids: CASSINLGTEAFF. Variable domain in full (rest from reference TRBV19 and TRBJ1-1): DGGITQSPKYLFRKEGQNVTLSCEQNLNHDAMYWYRQDPGQGLRLIYYSQIVNDFQKGDIAEGYSVSREKKESFPLTVTSAQKNPTAFYLCASSINLGTEAFFGQGTRLTVV.

The rearrangement links TRBV5-8 to TRBJ1-5; tentatively, D is TRBD1 (6 bases). Germline CDR1 reads SGHTS; CDR2 reads YDEGEE. The V end was cut by 6 bases, the J end by 0 bases, with 16 bases between. CDR3 size: 16 residues. The CDR3 loop reads CASTPGGRLSNQPQHF. DNA for the CDR3: TGTGCCAGCACTCCGGGGGGCAGGCTTAGCAATCAGCCCCAGCATTTT. The complete variable domain, with remaining parts taken from reference TRBV5-8 and TRBJ1-5, reads EAGVTQSPTHLIKTRGQQATLRCSPISGHTSVYWYQQALGLGLQFLLWYDEGEERNRGNFPPRFSGRQFPNYSSELNVNALELEDSALYLCASTPGGRLSNQPQHFGDGTRLSIL.